These 13 T cell receptor beta chains were all obtained from the same sample, sequenced in a study of blood T cells in healthy people across ages (dated by TCRdb to about 2015). Library construction relied on 5' RACE. Sequencing was performed on an Illumina HiSeq 2500. A second roughly 7 to 11 cycle PCR used a sample-barcoded 5' primer and a J-beta primer mix. Clones were called with MiXCR by TCRdb after fastp trimmed the public reads at Q25, and only in-frame beta chains were retained. For every CDR3 protein sequence, its rows merge into one entry that carries the most common genes and DNA. For this sample the table gives over a million distinct CDR3 sequences, of which approximately 43% were detected only once. Around 4% of the sample rests with the top ten. The specimen was blood. Receptors originate from a woman aged 18-29 years in good health.

This sequence joins TRBV3-1 and TRBJ2-2; a possible D gene is TRBD1 (8 bases). CDR3 size: 18 residues. V was shortened by 1 base and J by 4 bases, with 19 bases between the two germline ends. Per the germline V gene, CDR1 is LGHDT and CDR2 is YNNKEL (reference sequence). CDR3 DNA: TGTGCCAGCAGCCAAGTCTCGGGGGGACAGGCCTTCACCGGGGAGCTGTTTTTT. Translating it yields CASSQVSGGQAFTGELFF. Looking up the rest from reference TRBV3-1 and TRBJ2-2 gives the full variable domain: DTAVSQTPKYLVTQMGNDKSIKCEQNLGHDTMYWYKQDSKKFLKIMFSYNNKELIINETVPNRFSPKSPDKAHLNLHINSLELGDSAVYFCASSQVSGGQAFTGELFFGEGSRLTVL.

This clonotype was detected only a few times. The gene calls are TRBV5-1 and TRBJ2-3; D is undetermined. The CDR3 spans 14 residues. Trimming left V 3 bases short and J 2 bases short, with 10 bases between. The germline V gene has CDR1 SGHRS and CDR2 YFSETQ. CDR3 sequence: CASSSLISTDTQYF. CDR3 coding DNA: TGCGCCAGCAGCTCCCTTATATCCACAGATACGCAGTATTTT.

The chain couples TRBV4-1 to TRBJ2-1; D gene ambiguous. Germline-derived CDR1 and CDR2 are MGHRA and YSYEKL. V was shortened by 8 bases and J by 2 bases, with 10 bases between the two germline ends. This CDR3 has 13 residues. This CDR3 reads CASGPPAYNEQFF. For the CDR3, the DNA is TGCGCCAGCGGCCCCCCCGCCTACAATGAGCAGTTCTTC.

The chain has TRBV7-2 and TRBJ1-2; D remains unclear. CDR1 and CDR2 from the germline V gene are SGHTA and FQGNSA. Trimming shortened V by 3 bases and J by 8 bases, and 13 bases separated the two germline ends. CDR3 length equals 13 residues. The CDR3 DNA reads TGTGCCAGCAGCTTGGCCTGGATGTTGGGCTACACCTTC. It specifies CASSLAWMLGYTF.

The rearrangement joins TRBV6-2 or TRBV6-3 to TRBJ1-1, with a weak D call TRBD1 (5 bases). Germline values: CDR1 MNHEY, CDR2 SVGEGT. The length of the CDR3 is 13 residues. V gave up 4 bases and J gave up 3 bases, with 9 bases separating them. CDR3 residues: CASSWDLDTEAFF. CDR3 sequence (DNA): TGTGCCAGCAGTTGGGACTTAGACACTGAAGCTTTCTTT.

This chain connects TRBV29-1 to TRBJ2-2, with 15 bases identical to TRBD2. The CDR3 is made up of 17 amino acids. J was trimmed by 3 bases and V by 1 base; bases with no gene match: 3. Germline CDR1 SQVTM, CDR2 ANQGSEA. CDR3 DNA: TGCAGCGTTGAAGGGTGGACTAGCGGGGGGGACACCGGGGAGCTGTTTTTT. Amino acids: CSVEGWTSGGDTGELFF.

The chain links TRBV29-1 to TRBJ2-1; either TRBD1 or TRBD2 may supply D (6 bases each). Trimming took 4 bases from V and 0 from J, leaving 16 bases between them. The germline V gene encodes CDR1 SQVTM and CDR2 ANQGSEA. CDR3 size: 16 residues. In nucleotides, the CDR3 is TGCAGCGTTGTCGGGGGCGCCTTTAGCTCCTACAATGAGCAGTTCTTC. Amino acids: CSVVGGAFSSYNEQFF.

This clonotype has only a few counts. The chain carries TRBV20-1 and TRBJ2-7, with 7 bases that match TRBD2. Germline assignment: CDR1 DFQATT and CDR2 SNEGSKA (reference sequence). The CDR3 consists of 14 residues. J gave up 7 bases and V 0 bases, and 9 bases lay outside the gene matches. The CDR3 nucleotides read TGCAGTGCTAGAGATACCGGGGGGTCGGGTGAGCAGTACTTC. Translating it yields CSARDTGGSGEQYF.

As for this clonotype: This sequence may be a read error, since a much larger clone differs from it by one base. J is TRBJ2-1 and V is TRBV2; 7 nucleotides line up with TRBD2. In germline, CDR1 is SNHLY, CDR2 FYNNEI. CDR3 size: 15 residues. The CDR3 loop reads CVSSEGLGGTNEQFF. The CDR3 coding sequence is TGTGTCAGCAGTGAAGGACTAGGTGGGACCAATGAGCAGTTCTTC.

The V call is TRBV12-3 or TRBV12-4, the J call TRBJ1-2; 7 nucleotides line up with TRBD1. The CDR3 sequence is 14 residues long. With 3 bases clipped from V and 3 bases from J, the junction kept 4 bases outside the gene matches. This CDR3 is CASSLRGHDYGYTF. In nucleotides, the CDR3 is TGTGCCAGCAGTTTGAGGGGGCACGACTATGGCTACACCTTC.

The V gene is TRBV28, the J gene TRBJ1-1; D remains ambiguous. The germline V gene encodes CDR1 MDHEN and CDR2 SYDVKM. This CDR3 has 14 residues. The V end lost 2 bases, the J end lost 2 bases, and 9 bases lay between the germline ends. The CDR3 DNA reads TGTGCCAGCAGTTTACACCGGGAAAACACTGAAGCTTTCTTT. It translates to CASSLHRENTEAFF.

There are many counts of this clonotype. V is TRBV10-3 and J is TRBJ2-3, with D uncertain. The germline V gene has CDR1 ENHRY and CDR2 SYGVKD. The V end lost 2 bases, the J end lost 4 bases, and 7 bases lay between the germline ends. The CDR3 loop spans 13 amino acids. CDR3 DNA sequence: TGTGCCATCAGTGAGAGGTTGGCAGATACGCAGTATTTT. It codes for CAISERLADTQYF.

This clonotype appeared a few times. The rearrangement joins TRBV20-1 to TRBJ1-6, with 9 bases identical to TRBD1. Trimming removed 0 bases from V and 10 bases from J; junction bases left unmatched: 7. The CDR3 consists of 15 residues. CDR1 DFQATT and CDR2 SNEGSKA come from the germline V gene (reference sequence). The CDR3 sequence: CSARDGGQGESPLHF. In nucleotides, the CDR3 is TGCAGTGCTAGAGATGGGGGACAGGGTGAATCACCCCTCCACTTT.